This T cell receptor (beta chain) derives from a study of T cell repertoires in cytomegalovirus infection. Study overall: The public TCR beta signatures pointed to both CMV infection and matching HLA type.

At least ten counts were recorded for this clonotype. What it binds is unknown. From germline, CDR1 is SGHTA and CDR2 FQGNSA. V lost 4 bases, J lost 1 base, and 6 bases stayed unmatched. The CDR3 is made up of 18 amino acids. Each CDR3 protein gets one entry after TCRdb re-called the reads with MiXCR. This sample carries 310,000 or so distinct CDR3 sequences, around a quarter of them seen once, and the ten largest clones take about 14%. Study results and limitations: The response measured ex vivo was dominated by TCR beta clonotypes (HLA-C-restricted and CMV-specific). Based on cumulative public TCR beta family frequency, carriers of CMV plus the relevant HLA were identified.

The chain joins TRBV7-2 to TRBJ2-1; 14 positions match TRBD2. The receptor comes from a human donor in good health (CMV status not recorded). Some clones in this sample may be carry-over from other donors' samples. The sample consisted of cultured PBMCs, taken from culture after CMV antigen stimulation. Written as DNA, the CDR3 is TGTGCCAGCAGCTCCCCGGGACTAGCGGGAGCTTCCTACAATGAGCAGTTCTTC. Its protein is CASSSPGLAGASYNEQFF.